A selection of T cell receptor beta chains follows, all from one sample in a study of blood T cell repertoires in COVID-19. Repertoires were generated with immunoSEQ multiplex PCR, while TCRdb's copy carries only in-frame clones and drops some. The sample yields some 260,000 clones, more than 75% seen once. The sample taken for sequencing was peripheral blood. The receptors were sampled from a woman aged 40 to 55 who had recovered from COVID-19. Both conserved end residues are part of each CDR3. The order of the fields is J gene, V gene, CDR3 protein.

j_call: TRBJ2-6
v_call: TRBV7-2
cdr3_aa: CASTHNWGGGSGANVLTF

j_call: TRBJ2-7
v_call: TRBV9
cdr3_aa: CASSPRQGGHYEQYF

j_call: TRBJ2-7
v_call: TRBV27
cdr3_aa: CASSLVGPTSSYEQYF

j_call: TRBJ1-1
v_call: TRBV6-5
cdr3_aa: CASTAGGGTEAFF

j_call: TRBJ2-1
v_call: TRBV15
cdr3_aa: CATSRAGTSGDEQFF

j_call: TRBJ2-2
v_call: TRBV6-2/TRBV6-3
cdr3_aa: CASSYSPGREAGELFF

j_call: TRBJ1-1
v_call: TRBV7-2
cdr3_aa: CASSLPPPGVGGAFF

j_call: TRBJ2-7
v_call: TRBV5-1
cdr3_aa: CASSFAGGPQLGSYEQYF

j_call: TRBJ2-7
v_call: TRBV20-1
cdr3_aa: CSATRGYEQYF

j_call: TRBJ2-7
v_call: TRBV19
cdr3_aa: CASRPAGGSSYEQYF

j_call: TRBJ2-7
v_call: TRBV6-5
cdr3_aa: CASARTFSYEQYF

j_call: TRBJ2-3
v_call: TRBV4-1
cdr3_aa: CASSPGLAPDTQYF

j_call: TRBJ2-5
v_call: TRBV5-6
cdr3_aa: CASSLGPGLKETQYF

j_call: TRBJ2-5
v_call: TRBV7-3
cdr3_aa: CASSLGQGFGETQYF

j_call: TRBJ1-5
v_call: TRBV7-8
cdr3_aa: CASSWGRDQPQHF

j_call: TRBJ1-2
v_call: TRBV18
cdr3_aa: CASSPVQGPRGYGYTF

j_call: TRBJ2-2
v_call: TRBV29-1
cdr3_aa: CSVENRGRSPGELFF

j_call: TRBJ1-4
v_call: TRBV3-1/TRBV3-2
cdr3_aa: CASSQVPGQGGEKLFF

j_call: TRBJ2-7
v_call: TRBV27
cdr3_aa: CASSLGLADPYEQYF

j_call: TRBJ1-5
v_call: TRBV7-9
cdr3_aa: CASSLSGYDQPQHF

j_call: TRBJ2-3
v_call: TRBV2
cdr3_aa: CASSGQGVGKYF

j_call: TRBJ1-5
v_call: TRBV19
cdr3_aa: CASSIPGGGYSNQPQHF

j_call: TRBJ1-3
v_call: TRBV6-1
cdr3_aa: CASSGDRVSSGNTIYF

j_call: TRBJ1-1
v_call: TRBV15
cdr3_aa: CATSKGQGGTEAFF

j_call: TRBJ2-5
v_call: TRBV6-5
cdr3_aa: CASSRPTGAGETQYF

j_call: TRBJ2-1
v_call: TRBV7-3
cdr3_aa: CASSLGGENEQFF

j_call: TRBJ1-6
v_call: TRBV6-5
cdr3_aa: CASTRDTNNSPLHF

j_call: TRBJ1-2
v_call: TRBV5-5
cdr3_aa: CASSPGGSPPNYGYTF